This entry lists 26 T cell receptor beta chains sequenced from one sample in a study of circulating CD8 cells and anti-PD-1 response in melanoma (dated by TCRdb to between 2020 and 2021). Instrument on record: NextSeq 500. The QIAseq Immune Repertoire RNA Library Kit, Human TCR Panel, was used to prepare TCR libraries from 15 ng of total RNA. TCRdb itself trimmed the public reads at Q25 with fastp, ran MiXCR and retained productive beta chains. Rows are combined by CDR3 protein, so each entry shows the most common genes and DNA. The sample table shows roughly 1,100 distinct CDR3 sequences, and under 8.5% are seen once. 4.6% of the sample comes from the top ten. Using a BD FACSAria II cell sorter, four subsets defined by PD-1 and/or TIGIT were sorted out of live CD3+CD8+TCRalphabeta+ cells. Sequencing used CD8+ T cells from PBMCs, obtained at baseline or after one month of anti-PD-1 therapy (not recorded which). These receptors were obtained from a human donor with melanoma.

V is TRBV13 and J is TRBJ2-2; D gene uncertain. Looked up from germline, CDR1 is PRHDT and CDR2 is FYEKMQ (reference sequence). The V end was cut by 5 bases, the J end by 6 bases, with 7 bases between. The CDR3 has 12 amino acids. The CDR3 DNA follows: TGTGCCAGCAGCCTGACTCCCGGGGAGCTGTTTTTT. Translating it yields CASSLTPGELFF.

This clonotype is large by share. V is TRBV7-9 and J is TRBJ2-1; D remains ambiguous. This CDR3 has 16 amino acids. Trimming took off 5 bases at V and 9 bases at J, with 23 bases between the two ends. The germline CDR1 and CDR2 sequences are SEHNR and FQNEAQ (reference sequence). The CDR3 nucleotides are TGTGCCAGCAGCGTAGTCTTGGACCCCGATTCGGGTGAGCAGTTCTTC. Amino acid sequence: CASSVVLDPDSGEQFF.

This clonotype counts as medium-sized (0.01 to 0.1%). The rearrangement links TRBV9 to TRBJ2-1; TRBD2 matches 9 bases. Trimming cost V 4 bases and J 7 bases; bases outside gene matches: 9. The CDR3 contains 15 residues. CDR1 and CDR2 (germline): SGDLS, YYNGEE. The CDR3 loop reads CASSPSAGGRNEQFF. Written as DNA, the CDR3 is TGTGCCAGCAGCCCTTCCGCGGGGGGGAGAAATGAGCAGTTCTTC.

Note on this clonotype: A clone one base away is much larger, so this may be a read error. The chain couples TRBV2 to TRBJ2-1, with 9 bases lining up with TRBD1. Germline loops: CDR1 SNHLY, CDR2 FYNNEI. The length of the CDR3 is 16 residues. In nucleotides, the CDR3 is TGTGCCAGCAGTGATGAGACAGGGGGACCCTACAATGGGCAGTTCTTC. Translation: CASSDETGGPYNGQFF.

Sample share makes this clonotype large. The chain combines TRBV27 with TRBJ2-7, with 9 bases lining up with TRBD1. V dropped 4 bases and J dropped 6; count of bases not matched to a gene: 13. CDR3 length equals 16 residues. Germline CDR1 reads MNHEY; CDR2 reads SMNVEV (reference sequence). CDR3 in DNA: TGTGCCAGCAGTTCGCTCCAATCGGGACAGGGATCCGAGCAGTACTTC. Translating gives CASSSLQSGQGSEQYF.

Worth noting for this clonotype: With only one base between it and a far larger clone, this is likely a read error. V is TRBV4-1 and J is TRBJ2-7; 7 nucleotides match TRBD2. The CDR3 length is 15 residues. CDR1 is MGHRA and CDR2 is YSYEKL in the germline V gene. CDR3 amino acids: CASSQNQRGAYRQYF. The CDR3 DNA reads as TGTGCCAGCAGCCAAAACCAGCGGGGCGCGTACCGGCAGTACTTC.

By frequency in the sample, this clonotype is large. The V and J genes are TRBV27 and TRBJ2-1; unclear D gene. V was pared by 2 bases and J by 4 bases, with 6 bases between. The CDR3 length is 13 residues. Germline lookup yields CDR1 MNHEY and CDR2 SMNVEV (reference sequence). The CDR3 region is CASSLIIYNEQFF. The CDR3 nucleotides read TGTGCCAGCAGTTTAATTATTTACAATGAGCAGTTCTTC.

This clonotype ranks as medium-sized. V is TRBV19 and J is TRBJ2-1; 10 nucleotides agree with TRBD2. Germline values: CDR1 LNHDA, CDR2 SQIVND (reference sequence). CDR3 length: 15 residues. V lost 5 bases and J lost 2; bases outside the gene matches: 3. The CDR3 protein is CASSLSGGPYNEQFF. The CDR3 DNA reads as TGTGCCAGTAGTCTTAGCGGGGGGCCCTACAATGAGCAGTTCTTC.

This clonotype is large within its sample. The chain has TRBV29-1 and TRBJ2-7; TRBD1 agrees at 8 bases. Unmatched junction bases numbered 2, after V lost 6 bases and J lost 4 bases. Germline V lookup: CDR1 SQVTM, CDR2 ANQGSEA. The CDR3 is made up of 11 amino acids. CDR3 DNA: TGCAGCGTCACAGGGGGTTACGAGCAGTACTTC. Translating gives CSVTGGYEQYF.

Comments on this clonotype: A read error is likely, as this CDR3 ends without the conserved phenylalanine or tryptophan. The V call is TRBV23-1, the J call TRBJ2-7; D is undetermined. TRBV23-1 belongs to the ORF category, with a function that is uncertain. The V end was cut by 8 bases, the J end by 0 bases, with 23 bases between. CDR3 size: 17 residues. The DNA of the CDR3 is TGCGCCAGCGTCCCGTCCGAAGACCGCCGTTCCTCCTACGAGCAGTACTAC. It encodes CASVPSEDRRSSYEQYY.

This clonotype is categorized as large (0.1 to 1%). The chain employs TRBV24-1 and TRBJ1-1, with D unclear. V was clipped by 12 bases and J by 1 base, with 14 bases between them. The CDR3 sequence is 13 residues long. Germline V lookup: CDR1 KGHDR, CDR2 SFDVKD. The CDR3 nucleotides read TGTGCCTCATCGGAGGGAGCGAACACTGAAGCTTTCTTT. It codes for CASSEGANTEAFF.

This clonotype is labeled large (0.1 to 1%). The junction shows a germline mismatch at one end, possibly a read error. The chain joins TRBV7-2 to TRBJ2-1; TRBD1 agrees at 9 bases. Germline loops: CDR1 SGHTA, CDR2 FQGNSA. This CDR3 spans 17 amino acids. The CDR3, as DNA: TGTTCCAGCAGCCTTTTCTTTCCGGGACAGGGCCTCAATGAGCAGTTCTTC. Translating it yields CSSSLFFPGQGLNEQFF.

This clonotype showed up just a few times. In DNA form, the CDR3 reads TGTGCCAGCAGTCTTGGGTGGACTGAAGCTTTCTTT. Protein: CASSLGWTEAFF. V is TRBV7-2 and J is TRBJ1-1; D remains ambiguous. Looked up from germline, CDR1 is SGHTA and CDR2 is FQGNSA. Trimming took 6 bases from V and 5 from J, leaving 10 bases between them. CDR3 size: 12 residues. Full variable domain (remainder filled in from reference TRBV7-2 and TRBJ1-1): GAGVSQSPSNKVTEKGKDVELRCDPISGHTALYWYRQSLGQGLEFLIYFQGNSAPDKSGLPSDRFSAERTGGSVSTLTIQRTQQEDSAVYLCASSLGWTEAFFGQGTRLTVV.

This clonotype qualifies as large. CDR3 protein: CASSFGSYEQYF. The CDR3 DNA sequence: TGTGCCAGCAGCTTCGGTTCCTACGAGCAGTACTTC. The chain is built from TRBV7-9 and TRBJ2-7; D is undetermined. Germline V gene lookup returns CDR1 SEHNR and CDR2 FQNEAQ (reference sequence). The CDR3 totals 12 residues. The V end was cut by 3 bases, the J end by 1 base, with 4 bases between. Full variable domain (outside the CDR3, taken from reference TRBV7-9 and TRBJ2-7): DTGVSQNPRHKITKRGQNVTFRCDPISEHNRLYWYRQTLGQGPEFLTYFQNEAQLEKSRLLSDRFSAERPKGSFSTLEIQRTEQGDSAMYLCASSFGSYEQYFGPGTRLTVT.

Judged by abundance, this clonotype is medium-sized (0.01 to 0.1%). J is TRBJ2-1 and V is TRBV2; 10 bases are a match to TRBD2. The V and J ends lost 5 bases and 6 bases, in that order; junction bases with no gene match: 7. Per the germline V gene, CDR1 is SNHLY and CDR2 is FYNNEI. There are 15 residues in the CDR3. The CDR3 nucleotides are TGTGCCAGCAGTCAGCTAGCGGGGGCTTCCAATGAGCAGTTCTTC. As protein: CASSQLAGASNEQFF.

This clonotype was detected only a few times. A much larger clone lies one base from this, so it may be a read error. The chain employs TRBV2 and TRBJ1-1; 9 nucleotides align to TRBD1. V gave up 6 bases and J gave up 9 bases; unmatched junction bases: 8. The germline V gene encodes CDR1 SNHLY and CDR2 FYNNEI. This CDR3 spans 13 amino acids. As DNA, the CDR3 is TGTGCCAGCAGCGGACAGGGGAACTCTAAAGCTTTCTTT. Its translation: CASSGQGNSKAFF.

This clonotype counts as large. This sequence joins TRBV12-3 or TRBV12-4 and TRBJ1-1, with 8 bases identical to TRBD1. J gave up 3 bases and V 3 bases, and 3 bases lay outside the gene matches. The CDR3 runs 14 residues. This CDR3 is CASSFRGPDTEAFF. CDR3 nucleotides: TGTGCCAGCAGTTTCAGGGGGCCTGACACTGAAGCTTTCTTT.

This clonotype is medium-sized in the sample. The chain recombines TRBV6-5 with TRBJ2-5; TRBD2 agrees at 10 bases. With 4 bases clipped from V and 1 base from J, the junction kept 3 bases outside the gene matches. Germline loops: CDR1 MNHEY, CDR2 SVGAGI. The CDR3 length is 15 residues. In nucleotides, the CDR3 is TGTGCCAGCAGTTCGAGCGGGGGGGCCCAAGAGACCCAGTACTTC. Protein product: CASSSSGGAQETQYF.

In its sample, this clonotype ranks as medium-sized. In DNA, the CDR3 is TGTGCCACCCAAGCCACAGGGGGACTCTATGGCTACACCTTC. It yields the protein CATQATGGLYGYTF. The chain employs TRBV19 and TRBJ1-2; 8 nucleotides agree with TRBD1. Germline V gene data show CDR1 as LNHDA and CDR2 as SQIVND (reference sequence). The length of the CDR3 is 14 residues. Trimming cost V 10 bases and J 4 bases; bases outside gene matches: 11.

The CDR3 protein is CSARVQSSHEQYF. CDR3 in DNA: TGCAGTGCTAGAGTTCAATCTTCCCACGAGCAGTACTTC. The chain recombines TRBV20-1 with TRBJ2-7, with unresolved D. Germline loops: CDR1 DFQATT, CDR2 SNEGSKA (reference sequence). V dropped 1 base and J dropped 5 bases, with 12 bases sitting between them. CDR3 length equals 13 residues.

Sample share makes this clonotype medium-sized. The chain carries TRBV28 and TRBJ2-7; 10 nucleotides line up with TRBD1. Germline CDR1 MDHEN, CDR2 SYDVKM. Germline trimming cut 3 bases from V and 6 bases from J; bases unmatched to any gene: 11. The CDR3 runs to 16 residues. The CDR3 sequence: CASSFYPGQGSSEQYF. The CDR3 DNA is TGTGCCAGCAGTTTTTATCCGGGACAGGGGAGCAGCGAGCAGTACTTC.

Within the sample, this clonotype is medium-sized. The gene calls are TRBV28 and TRBJ1-2, with D perhaps TRBD1 (5 bases). V dropped 5 bases and J dropped 0 bases, with 16 bases sitting between them. CDR3 length equals 16 residues. The V gene's germline CDR1 is MDHEN and CDR2 SYDVKM. Here the CDR3 reads CASSLLFRAANYGYTF. The CDR3 DNA follows: TGTGCCAGCAGTCTACTATTCAGGGCCGCTAACTATGGCTACACCTTC.

This clonotype is large. The CDR3 here is CASSMTGAFNQPQHF. CDR3 DNA sequence: TGTGCCAGTAGCATGACAGGGGCGTTCAATCAGCCCCAGCATTTT. The V gene is TRBV19, the J gene TRBJ1-5; TRBD1 matches at 8 bases. V was clipped by 6 bases and J by 3 bases; unmatched bases: 7. Germline V CDR1 and CDR2: LNHDA, SQIVND (reference sequence). The CDR3 sequence is 15 residues long.

This clonotype was counted only a few times. This may arise from a read error, as a much more abundant clone is one base away. The V and J genes are TRBV29-1 and TRBJ1-2; D is uncertain. Trimming cost V 7 bases and J 8 bases, with 8 bases left between them. This CDR3 is 9 amino acids long. Germline V lookup: CDR1 SQVTM, CDR2 ANQGSEA. The CDR3 reads CSAPPGYTF. CDR3 nucleotide sequence: TGCAGCGCCCCCCCGGGCTACACCTTC.

By sample fraction, this clonotype is large. This rearrangement joins TRBV4-1 to TRBJ1-2, with D perhaps TRBD1 (5 bases). The CDR3 loop spans 15 amino acids. Trimming cost V 4 bases and J 0 bases, with 12 bases left between them. Germline assignment: CDR1 MGHRA and CDR2 YSYEKL. CDR3 sequence reads: CASSLGPRANYGYTF. CDR3 sequence (DNA): TGCGCCAGCAGCCTGGGACCGAGAGCTAACTATGGCTACACCTTC.

Judged by abundance, this clonotype is medium-sized. This sequence joins TRBV19 and TRBJ2-7, with a possible D match to TRBD2 (5 bases). The length of the CDR3 is 14 residues. CDR1 LNHDA and CDR2 SQIVND come from the germline V gene (reference sequence). Trimming pared 5 bases from V and 7 bases from J, leaving 18 bases between. CDR3 nucleotide sequence: TGTGCCAGTAGTGAAGAGTCTTTGGAGGAAGAGCAGTACTTC. Translated, it gives CASSEESLEEEQYF.